A selection of T cell receptor beta chains follows, all from one sample in a study of T cell repertoires in cytomegalovirus infection. TCRdb analysed the reads with MiXCR anew, one entry per CDR3 protein. This table has some 180,000 distinct CDR3 sequences, 17% appearing once. The specimen sequenced was CD8+ T cells from PBMCs. All receptors derive from a human donor in good health (CMV status not recorded). Some clones in this sample may be carry-over from other donors' samples. Each CDR3 is given with its conserved first and last residue. The size entry is marked missing in some rows and otherwise reads once, few, many or a size class.

V gene	clone size	J gene	CDR3 protein
TRBV7-8	NA	TRBJ2-2	CASSPLTGVNTGELFF
TRBV7-2	many	TRBJ2-3	CASSLTGGPGDTQYF
TRBV4-3	many	TRBJ1-4	CASSQDGTTNEKLFF
TRBV9	NA	TRBJ2-1	CASSGDRMGRYNEQFF
TRBV6-1	NA	TRBJ1-2	CASSGSYADGYTF
TRBV20-1	NA	TRBJ2-7	CSARDQDRTYEQYF
TRBV9	NA	TRBJ1-2	CASSARDGYTF
TRBV20-1	NA	TRBJ1-5	CSARDRAGQDQPQHF
TRBV7-8	many	TRBJ2-3	CASSLGGISDTQYF
TRBV2	few	TRBJ2-7	CASRGRAYEQYF
TRBV12-3/TRBV12-4	few	TRBJ2-1	CASSLARASYNEQFF
TRBV7-2	few	TRBJ2-2	CASSALVTGELFF
TRBV28	few	TRBJ1-3	CASSSPLAGLSGNTIYF
TRBV7-2	few	TRBJ1-1	CASSFKGGSTEAFF
TRBV7-2	many	TRBJ2-7	CASSWGAYEQYF
TRBV28	NA	TRBJ2-4	CASSLDTFNIQYF
TRBV20-1	few	TRBJ2-3	CSVDRLAERTDTQYF
TRBV20-1	few	TRBJ2-1	CSARGIDQPALEQFF
TRBV9	NA	TRBJ2-2	CASSVAKGGDTGELFF
TRBV6-2/TRBV6-3	NA	TRBJ2-6	CASSPVETGANVLTF
TRBV7-9	few	TRBJ2-6	CASIQGGANVLTF
TRBV13	NA	TRBJ2-2	CASSTSGETGELFF
TRBV7-6	NA	TRBJ2-1	CASSQWTGPSGEINEQFF
TRBV28	few	TRBJ2-1	CASSPAAGGNEQFF
TRBV28	NA	TRBJ2-5	CASSPTGLDGLKTQYF
TRBV7-6	few	TRBJ2-2	CASSFNRAVTGELFF
TRBV7-6	NA	TRBJ2-2	CASSSPAQGTARNTGELFF
TRBV7-3	NA	TRBJ2-2	CASSPPQGMGGELFF
TRBV4-1	NA	TRBJ2-2	CASSQYRGDTGELFF
TRBV7-9	few	TRBJ2-1	CASSSPVGGPYNEQFF
TRBV28	NA	TRBJ2-7	CASSLWQGLGYEQYF
TRBV12-3/TRBV12-4	NA	TRBJ1-4	CASTSRGFGSVMDEKLFF
TRBV7-6	few	TRBJ1-1	CASSSRTYTEAFF
TRBV20-1	once	TRBJ1-1	CSARDSRRRVRTEAFF
TRBV2	few	TRBJ2-7	CASSAGTAPYEQYF
TRBV20-1	few	TRBJ2-7	CSADPRLAGAYEQYF
TRBV15	NA	TRBJ2-6	CATSDGISGANVLTF
TRBV27	NA	TRBJ2-1	CASSSGVVYNEQFF
TRBV4-2	NA	TRBJ1-3	CASSQGGGTGPGNTIYF
TRBV6-5	few	TRBJ2-5	CASSDTEETQYF
TRBV7-6	NA	TRBJ1-6	CASSLKDRNSPLHF
TRBV28	many	TRBJ2-5	CASSFEKSRTEQETQYF
TRBV27	NA	TRBJ2-4	CASSMGGGNIQYF
TRBV4-1	NA	TRBJ1-1	CASSQWPAGSSEAFF
TRBV6-6	NA	TRBJ2-7	CASSYPPDGSGEQYF
TRBV29-1	NA	TRBJ1-2	CSVETAGDNYGYTF
TRBV12-3/TRBV12-4	NA	TRBJ1-5	CASSFGTEDQPQHF
TRBV6-2/TRBV6-3	many	TRBJ1-5	CASSGTGEGNQPQHF
TRBV6-2/TRBV6-3	NA	TRBJ1-1	CASSYPDNWDRAYTEAFF
TRBV12-3/TRBV12-4	NA	TRBJ2-7	CASRITGFYEQYF
TRBV7-2	few	TRBJ1-1	CASSLAGEAFF
TRBV9	NA	TRBJ2-3	CASSESGGTSTDTQYF
TRBV30	NA	TRBJ1-5	CAFQGQGTQPQHF
TRBV12-5	NA	TRBJ1-1	CASSWTGMNTEAFF
TRBV7-6	NA	TRBJ1-5	CASSPPNGQPQHF
TRBV7-3	few	TRBJ2-6	CASSLPQWVGSGANVLTF
TRBV7-9	NA	TRBJ2-7	CASSLYHGDSYEQYF
TRBV6-1	few	TRBJ2-2	CASNLAGWNTGELFF